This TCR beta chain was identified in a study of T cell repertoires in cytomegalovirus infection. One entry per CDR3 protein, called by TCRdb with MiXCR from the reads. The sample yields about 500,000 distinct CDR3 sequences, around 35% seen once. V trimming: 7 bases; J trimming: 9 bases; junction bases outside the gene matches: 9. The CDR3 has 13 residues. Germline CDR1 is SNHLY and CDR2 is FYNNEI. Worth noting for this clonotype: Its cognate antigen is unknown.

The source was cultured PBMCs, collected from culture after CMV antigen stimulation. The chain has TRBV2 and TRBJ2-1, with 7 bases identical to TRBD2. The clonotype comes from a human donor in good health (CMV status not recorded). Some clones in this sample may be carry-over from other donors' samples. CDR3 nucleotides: TGTGCCAGCAATCTGGACTGGGAGGGTGAGCAGTTCTTC. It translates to CASNLDWEGEQFF. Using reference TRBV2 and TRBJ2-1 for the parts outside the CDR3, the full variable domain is EPEVTQTPSHQVTQMGQEVILRCVPISNHLYFYWYRQILGQKVEFLVSFYNNEISEKSEIFDDQFSVERPDGSNFTLKIRSTKLEDSAMYFCASNLDWEGEQFFGPGTRLTVL.